Presented here are 13 T cell receptor beta chains from one specimen sequenced in a study of blood T cell repertoires in COVID-19. Here immunoSEQ multiplex PCR was the method, and the copy in TCRdb shows in-frame clones only, minus some. Here the sample spans approximately 180,000 clones, 70% to 90% being singletons. Sequenced material: peripheral blood. Receptor source: a man aged 60 to 75 with acute or convalescent COVID-19.

The chain's CDR3 is CASSMPRQPQHF. The CDR3 DNA sequence: TGTGCCAGTAGTATGCCGAGACAGCCCCAGCATTTT. V and J are TRBV19 and TRBJ1-5, with D uncertain. V was trimmed by 3 bases and J by 7 bases, leaving 7 bases between them. CDR3 length equals 12 residues. Germline V gene data show CDR1 as LNHDA and CDR2 as SQIVND (reference sequence).

The V and J genes are TRBV4-1 and TRBJ1-5; a weak D match, TRBD1 (6 bases). CDR1 MGHRA and CDR2 YSYEKL come from the germline V gene. Trimming shortened V by 4 bases and J by 7 bases, and 11 bases separated the two germline ends. The CDR3 consists of 13 residues. DNA for the CDR3: TGCGCCAGCAGCCCATGGGGGGGCCAGCCCCAGCATTTT. Translation gives CASSPWGGQPQHF.

With respect to this clone: At one boundary the junction diverges from the germline segment, which might be a read error. The chain is built from TRBV7-8 and TRBJ2-1, with 12 positions matching TRBD2. Germline V CDR1 and CDR2: SGHVS, FQNEAQ. The CDR3 is 18 amino acids. CDR3 in DNA: TGTGCCAGCAGCCCAGGACTAGCGGGGCGCATCTCCCACAATGAGCAGTTCTTC. Amino acid sequence: CASSPGLAGRISHNEQFF. The variable domain in full, completed from reference TRBV7-8 and TRBJ2-1, reads GAGVSQSPRYKVAKRGQDVALRCDPISGHVSLFWYQQALGQGPEFLTYFQNEAQLDKSGLPSDRFFAERPEGSVSTLKIQRTQQEDSAVYLCASSPGLAGRISHNEQFFGPGTRLTVL.

This chain joins TRBV2 and TRBJ2-7, with 9 bases lining up with TRBD1. The germline V gene has CDR1 SNHLY and CDR2 FYNNEI. The CDR3 is made up of 14 amino acids. With 6 bases clipped from V and 5 bases from J, the junction kept 8 bases outside the gene matches. In DNA, the CDR3 is TGTGCCAGCAGGGGTGACAGGGGGACGAACGAGCAGTACTTC. Translated, it gives CASRGDRGTNEQYF.

This clone was seen just once. The chain carries TRBV28 and TRBJ1-5; D uncertain. CDR3 length equals 16 residues. V was cut by 6 bases and J by 0 bases, with 15 bases left in between. Germline CDR1 MDHEN, CDR2 SYDVKM. CDR3 DNA sequence: TGTGCCAGCAGGTCGGGGTCCTTTTATAGCAATCAGCCCCAGCATTTT. This codes for CASRSGSFYSNQPQHF.

This chain connects TRBV6-5 to TRBJ1-2; TRBD1 matches 10 bases. V shed 6 bases and J 7 bases; nucleotides not matched to a gene: 11. This CDR3 is 15 amino acids long. Germline V gene data show CDR1 as MNHEY and CDR2 as SVGAGI. DNA of the CDR3: TGTGCCAGCAGGGCCCCGGGACAGGGGTCCGGTGGCTACACCTTC. Translating it yields CASRAPGQGSGGYTF.

This clone was seen a handful of times. The V and J genes are TRBV3-1 (or the pseudogene TRBV3-2) and TRBJ2-7; 8 bases are a match to TRBD1. This CDR3 spans 15 amino acids. Germline CDR1 is LGHDT and CDR2 is YNNKEL (reference sequence). Trimming cost V 3 bases and J 7 bases; bases outside gene matches: 11. CDR3 nucleotides: TGTGCCAGCAGCCAGTGGACAGGGAACCTAAGGGAGCAGTACTTC. This sequence encodes CASSQWTGNLREQYF.

This chain joins TRBV27 and TRBJ1-5, with TRBD1 as a possible D gene (5 bases). V was pared by 6 bases and J by 2 bases, with 14 bases between. CDR1 and CDR2 from the germline V gene are MNHEY and SMNVEV (reference sequence). The CDR3 contains 15 residues. This chain's CDR3 is CASREGVLGNQPQHF. The CDR3 DNA follows: TGTGCCAGCAGAGAAGGGGTTTTGGGCAATCAGCCCCAGCATTTT.

The rearrangement uses TRBV27 and TRBJ1-1; D remains ambiguous. V was cut by 3 bases and J by 2 bases, with 13 bases left in between. CDR3 length equals 15 residues. Per germline, CDR1 MNHEY and CDR2 SMNVEV (reference sequence). The CDR3 DNA reads TGTGCCAGCAGTTTGTCGGTGGAGTTTAACACTGAAGCTTTCTTT. It yields the protein CASSLSVEFNTEAFF.

CDR3 nucleotides: TGTGCCAGCAACAGTGGGACAGGGAAGTCCTACGAGCAGTACTTC. Protein sequence: CASNSGTGKSYEQYF. This chain joins TRBV27 and TRBJ2-7; TRBD1 matches at 9 bases. The CDR3 is 15 amino acids. The V gene's germline CDR1 is MNHEY and CDR2 SMNVEV (reference sequence). V dropped 7 bases and J dropped 1; count of bases not matched to a gene: 8.

This clone was found once. The CDR3 sequence is CASSLESNSNQPQHF. The CDR3 DNA is TGTGCCAGCAGCTTAGAGAGTAATAGCAATCAGCCCCAGCATTTT. The chain recombines TRBV7-2 with TRBJ1-5; D call uncertain. Germline V gene sequence: CDR1 SGHTA, CDR2 FQGNSA. Trimming stripped 1 base from V and 0 bases from J, with 7 bases between. The CDR3 contains 15 residues.

This clone was picked up one time. The rearrangement uses TRBV27 and TRBJ2-1; D is perhaps TRBD1 (5 bases). Trimming stripped 6 bases from V and 6 bases from J, with 12 bases between. The germline CDR1 and CDR2 sequences are MNHEY and SMNVEV (reference sequence). The CDR3 covers 13 residues. The CDR3 DNA reads TGTGCCAGCAGAACGACAGTTAGCAATGAGCAGTTCTTC. Protein: CASRTTVSNEQFF.

The gene calls are TRBV19 and TRBJ1-2; 9 bases map to TRBD1. The CDR3 has 14 amino acids. CDR1 and CDR2 from the germline V gene are LNHDA and SQIVND (reference sequence). V was clipped by 4 bases and J by 5 bases; unmatched bases: 5. This chain's CDR3 is CASSTGQGRYGYTF. CDR3 nucleotide sequence: TGTGCCAGTAGTACGGGACAGGGTCGTTATGGCTACACCTTC.